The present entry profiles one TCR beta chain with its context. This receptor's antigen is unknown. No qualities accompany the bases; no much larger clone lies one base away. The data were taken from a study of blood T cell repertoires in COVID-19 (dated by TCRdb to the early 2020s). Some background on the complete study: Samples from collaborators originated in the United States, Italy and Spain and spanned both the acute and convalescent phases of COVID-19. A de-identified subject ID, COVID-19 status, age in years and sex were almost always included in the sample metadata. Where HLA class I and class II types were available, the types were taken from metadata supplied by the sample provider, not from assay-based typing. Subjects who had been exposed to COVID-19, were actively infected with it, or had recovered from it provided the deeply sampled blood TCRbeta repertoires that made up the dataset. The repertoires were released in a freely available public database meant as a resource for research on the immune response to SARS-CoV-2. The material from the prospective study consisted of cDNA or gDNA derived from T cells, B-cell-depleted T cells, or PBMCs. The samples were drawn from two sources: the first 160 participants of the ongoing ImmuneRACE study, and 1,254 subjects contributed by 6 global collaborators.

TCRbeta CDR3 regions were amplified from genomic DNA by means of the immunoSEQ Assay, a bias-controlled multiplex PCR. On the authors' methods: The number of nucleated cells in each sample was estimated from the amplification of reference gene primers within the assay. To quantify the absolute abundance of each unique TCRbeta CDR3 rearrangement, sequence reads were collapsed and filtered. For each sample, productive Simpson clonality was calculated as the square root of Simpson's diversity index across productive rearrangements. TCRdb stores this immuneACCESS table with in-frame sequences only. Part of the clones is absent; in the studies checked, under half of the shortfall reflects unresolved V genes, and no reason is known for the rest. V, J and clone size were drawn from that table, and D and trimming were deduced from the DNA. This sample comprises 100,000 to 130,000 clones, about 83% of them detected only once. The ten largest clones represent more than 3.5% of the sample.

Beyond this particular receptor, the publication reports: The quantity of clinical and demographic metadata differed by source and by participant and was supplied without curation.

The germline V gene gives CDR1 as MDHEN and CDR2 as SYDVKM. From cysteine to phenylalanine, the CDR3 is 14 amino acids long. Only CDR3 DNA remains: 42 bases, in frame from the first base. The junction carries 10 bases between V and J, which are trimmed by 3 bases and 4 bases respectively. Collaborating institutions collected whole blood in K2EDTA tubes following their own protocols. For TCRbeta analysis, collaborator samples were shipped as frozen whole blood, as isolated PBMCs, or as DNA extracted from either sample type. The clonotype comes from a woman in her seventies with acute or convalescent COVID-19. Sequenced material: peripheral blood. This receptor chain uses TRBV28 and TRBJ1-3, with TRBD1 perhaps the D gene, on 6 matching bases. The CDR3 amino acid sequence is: CASSFYRVGNTIYF. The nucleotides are TGTGCCAGCAGTTTCTACAGGGTGGGAAACACCATATATTTT.